Presented here are 32 T cell receptor beta chains from one specimen sequenced in a study of beta chain features in type 1 diabetes. TCRB transcripts that were expressed got sequenced, as all of the isolated RNA had been reverse transcribed. Profiling relied on immunoSEQ multiplex PCR, and the TCRdb table lists in-frame clones only, not all of them. Here the sample spans under 300,000 clones, 27% being singletons. Material: central memory CD4+ T cells from blood. The origin of the receptors is a man aged 25 to 45 in good health.

This clone showed up many times. Distinct nucleotide sequences in the sample also encode this CDR3. The gene calls are TRBV29-1 and TRBJ2-2; 10 bases are a match to TRBD1. The CDR3 has 15 residues. Germline V lookup: CDR1 SQVTM, CDR2 ANQGSEA. With 4 bases clipped from V and 5 bases from J, the junction kept 7 bases outside the gene matches. The CDR3 DNA reads as TGCAGCGTTGGTACCGGGACAGGGGTTACCGGGGAGCTGTTTTTT. It specifies CSVGTGTGVTGELFF.

This sequence joins TRBV2 and TRBJ2-7; tentative D call: TRBD2 (5 bases). This CDR3 comprises 11 residues. Germline V gene sequence: CDR1 SNHLY, CDR2 FYNNEI. Trimming took off 6 bases at V and 4 bases at J, with 7 bases between the two ends. Written as DNA, the CDR3 is TGTGCCAGCAGACTAGAATACGAGCAGTACTTC. It is translated as CASRLEYEQYF.

This clone showed up just once. Other DNA sequences in this sample translate to the same CDR3. The chain is built from TRBV27 and TRBJ1-6; TRBD1 agrees at 7 bases. The length of the CDR3 is 15 residues. V trimming: 7 bases; J trimming: 4 bases; junction bases outside the gene matches: 7. Germline CDR1 and CDR2: MNHEY and SMNVEV (reference sequence). CDR3 coding DNA: TGTGCCAGCACCTTAGGGACAGTGTATAATTCACCCCTCCACTTT. It translates to CASTLGTVYNSPLHF.

This chain links TRBV28 with TRBJ2-4, with D perhaps assigned TRBD1 or TRBD2 (5 bases each). CDR1 and CDR2 (germline): MDHEN, SYDVKM. The V and J ends lost 2 bases and 10 bases respectively, with 15 bases between them. The CDR3 consists of 14 residues. CDR3 DNA: TGTGCCAGCAGTTTAACGAGCGGATCAGGGATTCAGTACTTC. Amino acid sequence: CASSLTSGSGIQYF. The full variable domain, in which reference TRBV28 and TRBJ2-4 provide the parts outside the CDR3, is DVKVTQSSRYLVKRTGEKVFLECVQDMDHENMFWYRQDPGLGLRLIYFSYDVKMKEKGDIPEGYSVSREKKERFSLILESASTNQTSMYLCASSLTSGSGIQYFGAGTRLSVL.

This chain joins TRBV30 and TRBJ2-6; unclear D gene. The CDR3 is 14 amino acids. Trimming removed 0 bases at V and 0 bases at J, with 3 bases between. Germline loops: CDR1 GTSNPN, CDR2 SVGIG (reference sequence). CDR3 nucleotide sequence: TGTGCCTGGAGTGTTGACTCTGGGGCCAACGTCCTGACTTTC. Its translation is CAWSVDSGANVLTF.

Worth noting for this clone: The same CDR3 arises from other DNA sequences in this sample as well. The chain joins TRBV20-1 to TRBJ2-7; no reliable D call. Deletions cut 0 bases from V and 4 bases from J, with 4 bases between. The length of the CDR3 is 11 residues. CDR1 is DFQATT, CDR2 SNEGSKA, per germline (reference sequence). The CDR3 DNA reads as TGCAGTGCTAGAGAGGGTTACGAGCAGTACTTC. Protein: CSAREGYEQYF.

This clone was seen just once. The CDR3 is CASSQETGFHNEQFF. The CDR3 DNA reads as TGTGCCAGCAGCCAAGAGACAGGGTTCCACAATGAGCAGTTCTTC. This rearrangement joins TRBV4-2 to TRBJ2-1; TRBD1 aligns across 7 bases. CDR3 length: 15 residues. With 0 bases clipped from V and 5 bases from J, the junction kept 4 bases outside the gene matches. Germline-derived CDR1 and CDR2 are LGHNA and YNFKEQ.

The chain joins TRBV5-4 to TRBJ2-7, with a tentative D call TRBD1 (6 bases). CDR1 and CDR2 (germline): SGHNT, YYREEE (reference sequence). Trimming took 0 bases from V and 3 from J, leaving 16 bases between them. The CDR3 loop spans 16 amino acids. The CDR3, as DNA: TGTGCCAGCAGCTTGGCCGAAGGGACACATCACTACGAGCAGTACTTC. This gives the protein CASSLAEGTHHYEQYF.

This clone was detected a few times. This chain joins TRBV5-5 and TRBJ2-5, with 8 nucleotides matching TRBD2. The germline CDR1 and CDR2 sequences are SGHKS and YYEKEE (reference sequence). Germline trimming cut 3 bases from V and 5 bases from J; bases unmatched to any gene: 12. The CDR3 contains 16 residues. The CDR3 region is CASSWAPGLVSETQYF. In nucleotides, the CDR3 is TGTGCCAGCAGCTGGGCCCCGGGACTAGTGTCCGAGACCCAGTACTTC.

V is TRBV28 and J is TRBJ2-5; 8 nucleotides agree with TRBD1. The CDR3 spans 15 residues. The V and J ends lost 6 bases and 2 bases, in that order; junction bases with no gene match: 8. Germline values: CDR1 MDHEN, CDR2 SYDVKM. CDR3 sequence reads: CASRLGTGGQETQYF. CDR3 sequence (DNA): TGTGCCAGCAGACTGGGGACAGGAGGGCAAGAGACCCAGTACTTC.

V and J are TRBV9 and TRBJ2-5; 8 bases line up with TRBD2. The V and J ends lost 0 bases and 5 bases, in that order; junction bases with no gene match: 9. The CDR3 covers 16 residues. Germline V gene data show CDR1 as SGDLS and CDR2 as YYNGEE. The CDR3 is CASSVDLAGTGETQYF. The CDR3 coding sequence is TGTGCCAGCAGCGTAGACCTAGCGGGCACCGGGGAGACCCAGTACTTC. The full variable domain, its missing parts supplied by reference TRBV9 and TRBJ2-5, is DSGVTQTPKHLITATGQRVTLRCSPRSGDLSVYWYQQSLDQGLQFLIQYYNGEERAKGNILERFSAQQFPDLHSELNLSSLELGDSALYFCASSVDLAGTGETQYFGPGTRLLVL.

This clone has only a few counts. CDR3 DNA sequence: TGTGCCTGGAGTGCAGGGACAAGCAATCAGCCCCAGCATTTT. Residues: CAWSAGTSNQPQHF. The chain couples TRBV30 to TRBJ1-5, with a weak D call TRBD1 (6 bases). CDR1 and CDR2 (germline): GTSNPN, SVGIG (reference sequence). Trimming took off 1 base at V and 1 base at J, with 8 bases between the two ends. CDR3 length: 14 amino acids.

Note on this clone: Different DNA sequences within this sample yield the same CDR3. Written as DNA, the CDR3 is TGTGCCAGCAGCTTAGCGGCAGGTGGCACAGATACGCAGTATTTT. This translates into CASSLAAGGTDTQYF. The V gene is TRBV7-2, the J gene TRBJ2-3, with D hard to call. This CDR3 comprises 15 residues. The V end was cut by 0 bases, the J end by 1 base, with 8 bases between. Germline lookup yields CDR1 SGHTA and CDR2 FQGNSA.

This clone was counted at least ten times. Other DNA sequences in the same sample also yield this CDR3. The chain is built from TRBV18 and TRBJ2-5, with D perhaps assigned TRBD1 or TRBD2 (5 bases each). V lost 3 bases and J lost 1, with 6 bases in between. The germline gives CDR1 KGHSH, CDR2 LQKENI. The CDR3 totals 13 residues. The CDR3 DNA reads TGTGCCAGCTCACCCGGGACCCAAGAGACCCAGTACTTC. Amino acid sequence: CASSPGTQETQYF.

The chain joins TRBV5-1 to TRBJ1-5, with D possibly being TRBD1 (5 bases). The CDR3 runs 14 residues. Germline values: CDR1 SGHRS, CDR2 YFSETQ. The ends were cut back, 6 bases at V and 4 bases at J, with 14 bases in the middle. CDR3 sequence: CASKIGDGNQPQHF. The CDR3 region has the DNA TGCGCCAGCAAGATTGGGGACGGGAATCAGCCCCAGCATTTT.

V and J are TRBV29-1 and TRBJ1-2; D may be TRBD1 (5 bases). The CDR3 contains 14 residues. Germline V gene lookup returns CDR1 SQVTM and CDR2 ANQGSEA. The ends were cut back, 5 bases at V and 1 base at J, with 14 bases in the middle. The CDR3 region has the DNA TGCAGCGTTCTTGTGGCAGGGCTTAACTATGGCTACACCTTC. This translates into CSVLVAGLNYGYTF.

This rearrangement joins TRBV29-1 to TRBJ1-1, with 7 positions matching TRBD1. Germline CDR1 and CDR2: SQVTM and ANQGSEA. Germline trimming cut 2 bases from V and 4 bases from J; bases unmatched to any gene: 4. This CDR3 region has 13 residues. CDR3 nucleotide sequence: TGCAGCGTTGAAAAGAGACAGGGCACTGAAGCTTTCTTT. Protein: CSVEKRQGTEAFF.

The CDR3 is CASTIGALEAFF. The CDR3 DNA sequence: TGTGCCTCGACGATAGGGGCCCTTGAAGCTTTCTTT. J is TRBJ1-1 and V is TRBV30, with D possibly TRBD1 on 5 matching bases. Germline V CDR1 and CDR2: GTSNPN, SVGIG (reference sequence). The CDR3 loop spans 12 amino acids. Trimming shortened V by 7 bases and J by 7 bases, and 16 bases separated the two germline ends.

The chain links TRBV7-2 to TRBJ2-7; D is ambiguous. The CDR3 extends over 16 amino acids. Trimming cost V 0 bases and J 2 bases, with 14 bases left between them. The V gene's germline CDR1 is SGHTA and CDR2 FQGNSA. The CDR3 region is CASSLAHRAGTYEQYF. The DNA for the CDR3 is TGTGCCAGCAGCTTAGCCCACCGCGCAGGCACCTACGAGCAGTACTTC.

This clone was counted only a few times. The chain combines TRBV18 with TRBJ2-1; D not certain. CDR1 and CDR2 from the germline V gene are KGHSH and LQKENI. The germline V and J ends were trimmed by 4 bases and 7 bases, with 17 bases remaining between them. The CDR3 length is 15 residues. The CDR3 sequence: CASSLRPSAENEQFF. In DNA, the CDR3 is TGTGCCAGCTCACTCCGACCCTCTGCGGAGAATGAGCAGTTCTTC. Together with reference TRBV18 and TRBJ2-1, the CDR3 gives the full variable domain: NAGVMQNPRHLVRRRGQEARLRCSPMKGHSHVYWYRQLPEEGLKFMVYLQKENIIDESGMPKERFSAEFPKEGPSILRIQQVVRGDSAAYFCASSLRPSAENEQFFGPGTRLTVL.

The gene calls are TRBV30 and TRBJ2-5, with D tentatively TRBD1 (6 bases). Trimming pared 2 bases from V and 2 bases from J, leaving 15 bases between. CDR1 is GTSNPN and CDR2 is SVGIG in the germline V gene (reference sequence). CDR3 length equals 15 residues. The CDR3 sequence: CAWSFGGQSQETQYF. The CDR3 nucleotides are TGTGCCTGGAGTTTTGGAGGACAGTCACAAGAGACCCAGTACTTC.

The chain is built from TRBV18 and TRBJ2-1, with D hard to call. Trimming took off 3 bases at V and 9 bases at J, with 9 bases between the two ends. The length of the CDR3 is 12 residues. CDR1 and CDR2 from the germline V gene are KGHSH and LQKENI. The CDR3 DNA sequence: TGTGCCAGCTCACCGGTCTCGGGTGAGCAGTTCTTC. Translated, it gives CASSPVSGEQFF.

The V gene is TRBV7-7, the J gene TRBJ2-2; 7 bases are a match to TRBD1. The CDR3 length is 14 residues. From germline, CDR1 is SSHAT and CDR2 FNYEAQ (reference sequence). V dropped 5 bases and J dropped 7; count of bases not matched to a gene: 7. CDR3 nucleotide sequence: TGTGCCAGCAGCCCGACAGGGTTGCACGGGGAGCTGTTTTTT. Translating gives CASSPTGLHGELFF.

The chain uses TRBV4-3 and TRBJ2-3; D is uncertain. The CDR3 extends over 17 amino acids. Germline CDR1 is LGHNA and CDR2 is YSLEER. Trimming pared 1 base from V and 1 base from J, leaving 15 bases between. CDR3 DNA sequence: TGCGCCAGCAGCCAAGTTACATCGGCCACCCGCACAGATACGCAGTATTTT. It translates to CASSQVTSATRTDTQYF.

The V and J genes are TRBV5-4 and TRBJ2-5, with D unclear. CDR1 and CDR2 (germline): SGHNT, YYREEE (reference sequence). Trimming pared 7 bases from V and 3 bases from J, leaving 7 bases between. CDR3 length: 11 amino acids. The CDR3 DNA sequence: TGTGCCAGCGGGGATAAAGAGACCCAGTACTTC. This sequence encodes CASGDKETQYF. Together with reference TRBV5-4 and TRBJ2-5, the CDR3 gives the full variable domain: ETGVTQSPTHLIKTRGQQVTLRCSSQSGHNTVSWYQQALGQGPQFIFQYYREEENGRGNFPPRFSGLQFPNYSSELNVNALELDDSALYLCASGDKETQYFGPGTRLLVL.

This clone has more than one count but fewer than ten. The chain recombines TRBV30 with TRBJ1-2; no firm D call. Germline V gene lookup returns CDR1 GTSNPN and CDR2 SVGIG (reference sequence). Trimming shortened V by 2 bases and J by 2 bases, and 9 bases separated the two germline ends. CDR3 size: 13 residues. As DNA, the CDR3 is TGTGCCTGGAGTTCCAACGGAAACTATGGCTACACCTTC. This gives the protein CAWSSNGNYGYTF.

A few counts support this clone. This sample also contains other DNA sequences that code for the same CDR3. V and J are TRBV30 and TRBJ1-5; D is unresolved. Germline V gene sequence: CDR1 GTSNPN, CDR2 SVGIG (reference sequence). The CDR3 sequence is 13 residues long. Trimming cost V 0 bases and J 0 bases, with 3 bases left between them. The CDR3 sequence is CAWSVGSNQPQHF. CDR3 nucleotides: TGTGCCTGGAGTGTTGGTAGCAATCAGCCCCAGCATTTT.

The chain uses TRBV21-1 and TRBJ2-3. TRBV21-1 is described as a pseudogene. This CDR3 has 16 amino acids. The DNA of the CDR3 is TGTGCCAGCAGACCAAAGGGGGGCGAGGTCACGGATACGCAGTATTTT. Its translation: CASRPKGGEVTDTQYF.

The V call is TRBV13, the J call TRBJ2-5; 7 bases align to TRBD1. The J segment lost 5 bases and the V segment lost 5 bases, leaving 5 bases of the junction unmatched. The CDR3 is 13 amino acids. CDR1 and CDR2 (germline): PRHDT, FYEKMQ (reference sequence). CDR3 residues: CASSAQGRETQYF. As DNA, the CDR3 is TGTGCCAGCAGCGCACAGGGGCGGGAGACCCAGTACTTC.

V usage is TRBV27 and J usage is TRBJ2-2; D unresolved. Germline V gene sequence: CDR1 MNHEY, CDR2 SMNVEV (reference sequence). V was trimmed by 4 bases and J by 4 bases, leaving 4 bases between them. The CDR3 contains 12 residues. The CDR3 coding sequence is TGTGCCAGCAGTTGGGCCACCGGGGAGCTGTTTTTT. Amino acids: CASSWATGELFF.

This clone turned up a few times. This chain links TRBV7-8 with TRBJ2-3; D remains ambiguous. CDR1 and CDR2 (germline): SGHVS, FQNEAQ. V was trimmed by 5 bases and J by 9 bases, leaving 24 bases between them. CDR3 length equals 16 residues. CDR3 sequence: CASSPRGTVTAETQYF. The CDR3 bases are TGTGCCAGCAGCCCCAGAGGCACCGTAACCGCGGAGACGCAGTATTTT.

J is TRBJ2-5 and V is TRBV6-1; TRBD1 aligns across 10 bases. The CDR3 has 12 residues. The ends lost 7 bases at V and 8 bases at J; junction bases unmatched: 4. CDR1 and CDR2 from the germline V gene are MNHNS and SASEGT. CDR3 amino acids: CASKGQGRTQYF. CDR3 bases: TGTGCCAGCAAGGGACAGGGGCGAACCCAGTACTTC.